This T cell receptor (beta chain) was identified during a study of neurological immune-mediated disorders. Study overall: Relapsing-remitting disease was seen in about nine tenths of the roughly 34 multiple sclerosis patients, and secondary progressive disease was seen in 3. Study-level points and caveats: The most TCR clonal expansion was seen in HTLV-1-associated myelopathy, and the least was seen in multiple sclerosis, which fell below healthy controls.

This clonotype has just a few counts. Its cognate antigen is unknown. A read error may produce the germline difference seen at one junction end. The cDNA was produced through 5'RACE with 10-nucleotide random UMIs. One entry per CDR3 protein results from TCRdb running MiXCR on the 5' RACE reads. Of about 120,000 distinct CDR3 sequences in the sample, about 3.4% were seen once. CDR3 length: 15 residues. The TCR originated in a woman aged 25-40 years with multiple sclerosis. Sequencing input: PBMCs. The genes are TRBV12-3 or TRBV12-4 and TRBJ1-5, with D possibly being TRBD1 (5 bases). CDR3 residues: CASSLKVGRGKTQNF. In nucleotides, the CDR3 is TGTGCCAGCAGTTTGAAAGTGGGGCGAGGTAAGACCCAGAATTTT.